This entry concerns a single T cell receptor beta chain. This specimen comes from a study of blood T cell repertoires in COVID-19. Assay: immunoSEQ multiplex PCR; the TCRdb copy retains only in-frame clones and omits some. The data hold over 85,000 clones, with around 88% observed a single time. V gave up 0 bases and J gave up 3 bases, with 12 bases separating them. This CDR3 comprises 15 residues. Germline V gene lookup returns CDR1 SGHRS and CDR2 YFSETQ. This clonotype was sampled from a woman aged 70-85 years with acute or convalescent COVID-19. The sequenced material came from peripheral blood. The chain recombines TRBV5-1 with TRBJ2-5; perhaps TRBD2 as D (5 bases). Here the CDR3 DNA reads TGCGCCAGCAGCTTGGCGTCACGGGGAAAAGAGACCCAGTACTTC. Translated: CASSLASRGKETQYF.